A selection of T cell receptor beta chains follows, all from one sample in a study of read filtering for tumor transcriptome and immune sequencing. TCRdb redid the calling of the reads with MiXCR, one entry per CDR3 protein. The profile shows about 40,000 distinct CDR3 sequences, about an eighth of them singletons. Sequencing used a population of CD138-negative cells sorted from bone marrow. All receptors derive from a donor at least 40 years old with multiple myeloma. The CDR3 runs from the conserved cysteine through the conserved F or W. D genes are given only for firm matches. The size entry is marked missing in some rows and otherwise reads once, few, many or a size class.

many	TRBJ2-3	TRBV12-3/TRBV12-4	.	CASSPPWGFTDTQYF	TGTGCCAGCAGTCCCCCGTGGGGCTTCACAGATACGCAGTATTTT
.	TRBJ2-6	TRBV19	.	CASSTRRGPSGANALTF	TGTGCCAGTAGTACGCGACGGGGCCCCTCTGGGGCCAACGCCCTGACTTTC
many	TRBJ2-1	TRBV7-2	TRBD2	CASSPGTSGLSSYNEQFF	TGTGCCAGCAGCCCAGGGACTAGCGGACTTAGCTCCTACAATGAGCAGTTCTTC
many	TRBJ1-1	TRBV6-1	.	CASSEEQGWTEAFF	TGTGCCAGCAGTGAAGAGCAGGGCTGGACTGAAGCTTTCTTT
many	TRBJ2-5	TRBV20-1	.	CSAGKGPQETQYF	TGCAGTGCAGGGAAAGGGCCCCAAGAGACCCAGTACTTC
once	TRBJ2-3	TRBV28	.	CASSLGRGVFSTDTQYF	TGTGCCAGCAGTTTGGGCAGGGGGGTTTTTTCAACAGATACGCAGTATTTT
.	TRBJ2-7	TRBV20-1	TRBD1	CSARETQGATSHEQYF	TGCAGTGCTAGAGAGACACAGGGGGCAACCTCCCACGAGCAGTACTTC
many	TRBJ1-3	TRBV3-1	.	CAAHSGNTIYF	TGTGCCGCCCACTCTGGAAACACCATATATTTT
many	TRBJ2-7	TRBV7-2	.	CASSWGLEQYF	TGTGCCAGCAGCTGGGGATTAGAGCAGTACTTC
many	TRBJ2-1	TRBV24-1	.	CATSAEGPRSNEQFF	TGTGCCACCAGTGCAGAGGGACCTCGGTCCAATGAGCAGTTCTTC